The entry below gives a single T cell receptor (beta chain) sequence along with its context. What it binds is unknown. The sample belongs to a study of monozygotic twins with inflammatory bowel disease. Study-wide results and limits: Compared with healthy co-twins, IBD patients showed reduced TCRbeta repertoire diversity by inverse Simpson. No detectable difference in repertoire similarity separated concordant from discordant twins, possibly as a result of limited power.

One entry per CDR3 protein, without DNA, is what TCRdb gives after re-calling the 5' RACE reads. There are fewer than 200,000 distinct CDR3 sequences in the sample, with around 2.4% held by the top ten. The CDR3 consists of 13 residues. Germline lookup yields CDR1 ENHRY and CDR2 SYGVKD. The specimen was blood. The sequence derives from a human donor with ulcerative colitis or Crohn's disease, or a healthy co-twin of an affected twin (not recorded which). The V gene is TRBV10-3, the J gene TRBJ1-1; TCRdb outputs TRBD1, but without DNA this stays unchecked. The CDR3 loop reads CAISGQGGTEAFF.